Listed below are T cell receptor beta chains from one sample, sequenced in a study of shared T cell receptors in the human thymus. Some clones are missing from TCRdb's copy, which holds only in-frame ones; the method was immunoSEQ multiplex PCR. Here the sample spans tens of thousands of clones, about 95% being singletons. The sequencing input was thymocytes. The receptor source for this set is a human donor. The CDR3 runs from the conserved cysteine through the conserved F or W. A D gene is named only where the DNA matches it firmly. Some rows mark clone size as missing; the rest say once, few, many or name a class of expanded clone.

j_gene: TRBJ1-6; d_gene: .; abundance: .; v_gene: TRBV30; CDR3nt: TGTGCCTGGAGCCCGGGAAGCGGATCACCCCTCCACTTT; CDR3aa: CAWSPGSGSPLHF
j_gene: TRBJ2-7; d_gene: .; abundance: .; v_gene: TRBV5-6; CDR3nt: TGTGCCAGCAGCTTGTGGGGACAATCCTACGAGCAGTACTTC; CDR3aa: CASSLWGQSYEQYF
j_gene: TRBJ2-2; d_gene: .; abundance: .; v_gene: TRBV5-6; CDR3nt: TGTGCCAGCAGCTTGCTCACCCCGGGGGAGGCCGGGGAGCTGTTTTTT; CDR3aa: CASSLLTPGEAGELFF
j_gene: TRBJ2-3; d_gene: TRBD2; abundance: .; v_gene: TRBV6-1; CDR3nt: TGTGCCAGCAGTGATTGGCCTAGCGGGGGAGAAGACACAGATACGCAGTATTTT; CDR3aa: CASSDWPSGGEDTDTQYF
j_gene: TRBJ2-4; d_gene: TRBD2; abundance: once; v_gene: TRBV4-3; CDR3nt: TGCGCCAGCAGCCGCCGACTAGCGGGTGTAGCCAAAAACATTCAGTACTTC; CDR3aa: CASSRRLAGVAKNIQYF
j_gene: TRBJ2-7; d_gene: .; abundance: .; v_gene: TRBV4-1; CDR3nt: TGCGCCAGCAGCCAAGAGGGGGGATACGAGCAGTACTTC; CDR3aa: CASSQEGGYEQYF
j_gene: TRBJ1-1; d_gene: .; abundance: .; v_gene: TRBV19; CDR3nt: TGTGCCAGTAGGGTTGGTTGGGGGGCACCTGAAGCTTTCTTT; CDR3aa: CASRVGWGAPEAFF
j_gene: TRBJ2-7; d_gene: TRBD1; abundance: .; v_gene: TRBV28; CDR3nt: TGTGCCAGCAGTTCACGGACAGGGTCGACTGAGGAGCAGTACTTC; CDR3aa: CASSSRTGSTEEQYF
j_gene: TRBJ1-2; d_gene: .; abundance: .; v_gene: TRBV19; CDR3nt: TGTGCCAGTAGTATTCTGCCAGTCCTAGGCTATGGCTACACCTTC; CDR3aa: CASSILPVLGYGYTF
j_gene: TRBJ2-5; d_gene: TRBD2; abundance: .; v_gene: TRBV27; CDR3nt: TGTGCCAGCGCGCCTAGCGGGGGGCCCGCTCACATTCAAGAGACCCAGTACTTC; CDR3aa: CASAPSGGPAHIQETQYF
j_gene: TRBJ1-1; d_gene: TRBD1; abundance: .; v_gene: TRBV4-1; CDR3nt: TGCGCCAGCAGCCAAGATAGGCCAGCCAGGGGGCTAGGGAACACTGAAGCTTTCTTT; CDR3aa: CASSQDRPARGLGNTEAFF
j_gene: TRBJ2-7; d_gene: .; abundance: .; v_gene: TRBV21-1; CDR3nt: TGTGCCAGCAGCAAAGGGGGAAGTCTAATTAAGGGGCCCACCTACGAGCAGTACTTC; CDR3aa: CASSKGGSLIKGPTYEQYF
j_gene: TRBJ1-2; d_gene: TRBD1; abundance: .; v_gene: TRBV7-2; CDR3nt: TGTGCCAGCAGCTCAAGGACAGGGAGTGGCTACACCTTC; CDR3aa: CASSSRTGSGYTF
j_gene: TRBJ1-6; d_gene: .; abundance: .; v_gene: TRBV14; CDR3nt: TGTGCCAGCAGCCTCCTCGTCCGACCGCCGTTCCATAATTCACCCCTCCACTTT; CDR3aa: CASSLLVRPPFHNSPLHF
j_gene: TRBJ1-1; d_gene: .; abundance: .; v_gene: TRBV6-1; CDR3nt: TGTGCCAGCAGTGAAACGGGTTTTATGAACACTGAAGCTTTCTTT; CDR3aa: CASSETGFMNTEAFF
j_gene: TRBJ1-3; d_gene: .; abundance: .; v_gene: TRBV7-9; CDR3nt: TGTGCCAGCAGCTTTGCTCGTCCAGGGCCTGACTCTGGAAACACCATATATTTT; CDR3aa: CASSFARPGPDSGNTIYF
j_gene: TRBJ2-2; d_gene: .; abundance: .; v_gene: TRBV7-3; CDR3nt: TGTGCCAGCAGCAGCCCCGGGACCGGGGAGCTGTTTTTT; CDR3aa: CASSSPGTGELFF
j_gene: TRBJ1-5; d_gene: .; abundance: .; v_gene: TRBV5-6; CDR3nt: TGTGCCAGCAGCTCACACGAAGGACAGCCAAAACGCAATCAGCCCCAGCATTTT; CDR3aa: CASSSHEGQPKRNQPQHF
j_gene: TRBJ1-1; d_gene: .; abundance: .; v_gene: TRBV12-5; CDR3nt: TGTGCTAGTGGTGCTCTGGCTGAAGCTTTCTTT; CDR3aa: CASGALAEAFF
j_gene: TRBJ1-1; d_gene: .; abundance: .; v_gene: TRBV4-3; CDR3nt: TGCGCCAGCAGCCAAGCCGAGTGGAGTGGGACTGAAGCTTTCTTT; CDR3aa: CASSQAEWSGTEAFF
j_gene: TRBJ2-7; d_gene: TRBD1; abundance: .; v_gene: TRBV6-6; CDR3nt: TGTGCCAGCAGCCTACAGGGGTCCTCCTACGAGCAGTACTTC; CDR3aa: CASSLQGSSYEQYF
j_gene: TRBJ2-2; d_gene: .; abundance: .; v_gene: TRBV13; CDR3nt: TGTGCCAGCAGCTTAGGCCGTGGAGGGAAAACCGGGGAGCTGTTTTTT; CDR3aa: CASSLGRGGKTGELFF
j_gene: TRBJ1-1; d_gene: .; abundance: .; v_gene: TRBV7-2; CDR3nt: TGTGCCAGCAGCTTCAGGACTGAAGCTTTCTTT; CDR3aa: CASSFRTEAFF
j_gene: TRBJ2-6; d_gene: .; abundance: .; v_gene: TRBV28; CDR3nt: TGTGCCAGCAGTTTATTGGCGACACAGGGTAGCTCTGGGGCCAACGTCCTGACTTTC; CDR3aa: CASSLLATQGSSGANVLTF
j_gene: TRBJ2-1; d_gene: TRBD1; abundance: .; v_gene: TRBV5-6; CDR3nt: TGTGCCAGCAGACGGACAGGGGAAAATGAGCAGTTCTTC; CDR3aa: CASRRTGENEQFF
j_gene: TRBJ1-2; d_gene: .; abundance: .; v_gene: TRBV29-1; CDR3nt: TGCAGCGTTGAAAGGGGGTATGGCTACACCTTC; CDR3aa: CSVERGYGYTF
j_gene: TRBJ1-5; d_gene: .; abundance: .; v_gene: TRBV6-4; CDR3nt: TGTGCCAGCAGTGCCCGGACGGATCAGCCCCAGCATTTT; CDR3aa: CASSARTDQPQHF
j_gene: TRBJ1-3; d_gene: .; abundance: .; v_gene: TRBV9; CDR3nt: TGTGCCAGCAGCGCTCGCCCGGGGGTCTCTGGAAACACCATATATTTT; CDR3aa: CASSARPGVSGNTIYF
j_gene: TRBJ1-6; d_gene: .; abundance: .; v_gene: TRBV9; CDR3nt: TGTGCCAGCAGCCCCCAGCCCACGACCGCGAATTCACCCCTCCACTTT; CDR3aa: CASSPQPTTANSPLHF
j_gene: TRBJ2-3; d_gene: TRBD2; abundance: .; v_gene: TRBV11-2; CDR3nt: TGTGCCAGCAGCTTAGTTTGCGGGAGACGCACAGATACGCAGTATTTT; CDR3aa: CASSLVCGRRTDTQYF
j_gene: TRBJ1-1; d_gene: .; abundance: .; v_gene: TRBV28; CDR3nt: TGTGCCAGCAGTTTAGACTTGAGTACGAACACTGAAGCTTTCTTT; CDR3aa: CASSLDLSTNTEAFF
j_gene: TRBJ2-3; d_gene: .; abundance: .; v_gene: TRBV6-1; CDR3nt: TGTGCCAGCAGTCTGACAGAGGGCACAGATACGCAGTATTTT; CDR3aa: CASSLTEGTDTQYF
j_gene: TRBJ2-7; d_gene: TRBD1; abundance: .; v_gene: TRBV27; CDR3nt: TGTGCCAGCAGTCCCAAAGGGGACAGGGCCTACGAGCAGTACTTC; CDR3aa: CASSPKGDRAYEQYF
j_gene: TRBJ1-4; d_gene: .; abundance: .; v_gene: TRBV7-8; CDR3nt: TGTGCCAGCAGCTTAGGGGGGACTAATGAAAAACTGTTTTTT; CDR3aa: CASSLGGTNEKLFF
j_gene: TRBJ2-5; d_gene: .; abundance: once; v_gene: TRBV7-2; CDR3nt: TGTGCCAGCACCCCACGCGGACTATACCAAGAGACCCAGTACTTC; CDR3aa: CASTPRGLYQETQYF
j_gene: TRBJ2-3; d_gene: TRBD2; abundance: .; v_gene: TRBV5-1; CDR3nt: TGCGCCAGCAGCTACGATCGACTAGCGGGGGTTCCAGATACGCAGTATTTT; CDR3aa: CASSYDRLAGVPDTQYF
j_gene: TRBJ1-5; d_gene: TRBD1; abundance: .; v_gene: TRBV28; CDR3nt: TGTGCCAGCAGTTGGACAGGGAATCAGCCCCAGCATTTT; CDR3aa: CASSWTGNQPQHF
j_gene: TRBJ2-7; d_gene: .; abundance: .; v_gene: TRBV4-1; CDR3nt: TGCGCCAGCAGCCAAGATGTGGGGGGTCTCTACGAGCAGTACTTC; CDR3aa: CASSQDVGGLYEQYF
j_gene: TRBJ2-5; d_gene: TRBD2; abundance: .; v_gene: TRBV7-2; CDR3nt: TGTGCCAGCAGCTACCCCAGGAGCGGGGAGGAAGAGACCCAGTACTTC; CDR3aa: CASSYPRSGEEETQYF
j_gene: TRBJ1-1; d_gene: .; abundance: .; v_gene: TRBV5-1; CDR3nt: TGCGCCAGCAGCCCCCGATCTGGGGGGGCTTCGGACACTGAAGCTTTCTTT; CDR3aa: CASSPRSGGASDTEAFF
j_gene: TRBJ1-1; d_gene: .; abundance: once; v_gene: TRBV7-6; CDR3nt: TGTGCCAGCAGCTTAGTCGGGGGCCGGAACACTGAAGCTTTCTTT; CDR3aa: CASSLVGGRNTEAFF
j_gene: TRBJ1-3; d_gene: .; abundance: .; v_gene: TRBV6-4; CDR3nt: TGTGCCAGCAAGAGGGATCCCTCTGGAAACACCATATATTTT; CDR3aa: CASKRDPSGNTIYF
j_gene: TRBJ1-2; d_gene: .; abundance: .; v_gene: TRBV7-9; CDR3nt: TGTGCCAGCAGCTTAGAAGGGCCCCCGGCTAACTATGGCTACACCTTC; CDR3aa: CASSLEGPPANYGYTF
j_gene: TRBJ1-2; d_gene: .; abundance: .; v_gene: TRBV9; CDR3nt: TGTGCCAGCAGCGAAAAGTTGGTGTCAGGGGCTAACTATGGCTACACCTTC; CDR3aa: CASSEKLVSGANYGYTF